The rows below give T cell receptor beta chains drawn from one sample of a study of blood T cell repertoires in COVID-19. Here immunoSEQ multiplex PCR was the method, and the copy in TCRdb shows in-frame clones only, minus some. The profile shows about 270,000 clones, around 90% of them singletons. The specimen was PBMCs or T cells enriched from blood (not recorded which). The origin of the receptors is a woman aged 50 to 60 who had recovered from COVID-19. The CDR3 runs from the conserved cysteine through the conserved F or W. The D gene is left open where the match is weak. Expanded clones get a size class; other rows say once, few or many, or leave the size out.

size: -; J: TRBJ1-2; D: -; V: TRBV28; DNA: TGTGCCAGCAGTTTATGGAGTCAGGGTATAGATGGCTACACCTTC; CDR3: CASSLWSQGIDGYTF
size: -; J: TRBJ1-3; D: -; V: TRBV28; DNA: TGTGCCAGCAGTTTATCAGGGGCTGGAAACACCATATATTTT; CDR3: CASSLSGAGNTIYF
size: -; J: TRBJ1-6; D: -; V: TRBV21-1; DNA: TGTGCCAGTCCCGGGGGGGTTCGAAGCTCCTATAATTCACCCCTCCACTTT; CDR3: CASPGGVRSSYNSPLHF
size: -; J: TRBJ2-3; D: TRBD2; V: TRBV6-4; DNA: TGTGCCAGCAGTTTGACTAGCGACGATACGCAGTATTTT; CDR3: CASSLTSDDTQYF
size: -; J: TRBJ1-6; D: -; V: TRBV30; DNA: TGTGCCTGGAGGGATGAGGGAAATTCACCCCTCCACTTT; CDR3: CAWRDEGNSPLHF
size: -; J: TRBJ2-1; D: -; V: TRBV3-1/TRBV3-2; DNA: TGTGCCAGCAGCCACAGTAGACTCTCTAGCTCCTACAATGAGCAGTTCTTC; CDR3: CASSHSRLSSSYNEQFF
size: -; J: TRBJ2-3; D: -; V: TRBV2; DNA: TGTGCCAGCAGTTCAGTCCAGGTTGGGGATACGCAGTATTTT; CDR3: CASSSVQVGDTQYF
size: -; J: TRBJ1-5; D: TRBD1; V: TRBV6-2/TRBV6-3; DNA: TGTGCCAGCAGTCGACAGGGACTCAGCAATCAGCCCCAGCATTTT; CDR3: CASSRQGLSNQPQHF
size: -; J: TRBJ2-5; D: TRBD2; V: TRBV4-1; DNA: TGCGCCAGCAGCCAAGATGCTAGCGGGACCAGCGAGACCCAGTACTTC; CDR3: CASSQDASGTSETQYF
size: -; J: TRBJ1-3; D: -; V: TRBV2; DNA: TGTGCCAGCAGTGGCGCACTTCCCTCTGGAAACACCATATATTTT; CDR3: CASSGALPSGNTIYF
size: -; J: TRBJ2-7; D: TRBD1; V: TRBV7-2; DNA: TGTGCCAGCAAACCGGGACAGGGGGCTTTCGAGCAGTACTTC; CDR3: CASKPGQGAFEQYF
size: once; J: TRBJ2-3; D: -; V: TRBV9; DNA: TGTGCCAGCAGCGTCGGCAGGGTCACAGATACGCAGTATTTT; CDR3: CASSVGRVTDTQYF
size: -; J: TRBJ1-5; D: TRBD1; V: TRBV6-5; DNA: TGTGCCAGCAGACGTACAGGGGTCGGCAATCAGCCCCAGCATTTT; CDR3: CASRRTGVGNQPQHF
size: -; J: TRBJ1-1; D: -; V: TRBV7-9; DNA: TGTGCCAGCAGCTCTCAACTGGGGCTGAACACTGAAGCTTTCTTT; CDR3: CASSSQLGLNTEAFF
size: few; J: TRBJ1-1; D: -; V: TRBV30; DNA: TGTGCCTGGAGGTACGGGGACTTTAACACTGAAGCTTTCTTT; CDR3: CAWRYGDFNTEAFF
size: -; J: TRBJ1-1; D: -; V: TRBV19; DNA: TGTGCCAGTAGTATCCGCAGGAGTGTGGGGCCCACTGAAGCTTTCTTT; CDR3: CASSIRRSVGPTEAFF
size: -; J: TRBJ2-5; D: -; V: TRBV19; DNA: TGTGCCAGTAGTATAGATCGAGTTGAGACCCAGTACTTC; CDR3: CASSIDRVETQYF
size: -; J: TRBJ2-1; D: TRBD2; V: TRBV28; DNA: TGTGCCAGCACCCCTCTAGCGGGAGGGCCGGGCAATGAGCAGTTCTTC; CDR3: CASTPLAGGPGNEQFF
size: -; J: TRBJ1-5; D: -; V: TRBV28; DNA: TGTGCCACGCACATTCCGGCGGGGGCCCAGCATTTT; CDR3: CATHIPAGAQHF
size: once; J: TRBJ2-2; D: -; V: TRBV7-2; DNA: TGTGCCAGCAGCTTGCGGGACGCCCTTTACGGCACCGGGGAGCTGTTTTTT; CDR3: CASSLRDALYGTGELFF
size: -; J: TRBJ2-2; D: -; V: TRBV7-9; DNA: TGTGCCAGCAGCTCGCACCAGGCCGGGGAGCTGTTTTTT; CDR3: CASSSHQAGELFF
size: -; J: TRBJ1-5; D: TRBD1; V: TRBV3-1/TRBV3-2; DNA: TGTGCCAGAAAGAGCGCTTCCGGGACAGGGGTTACTCAGCCCCAGCATTTT; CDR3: CARKSASGTGVTQPQHF
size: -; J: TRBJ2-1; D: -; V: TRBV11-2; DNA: TGTGCCAGCAGCTTAAAGGGAGATTGGCATGAGCAGTTCTTC; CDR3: CASSLKGDWHEQFF
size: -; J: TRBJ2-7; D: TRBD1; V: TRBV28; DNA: TGTGCCAGCAGTACCGGGACAGGGCGCGAGCAGTACTTC; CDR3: CASSTGTGREQYF
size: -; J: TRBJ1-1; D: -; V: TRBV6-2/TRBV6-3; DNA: TGTGCCAGCAGTCAGGGGTTAGGAAACACTGAAGCTTTCTTT; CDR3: CASSQGLGNTEAFF
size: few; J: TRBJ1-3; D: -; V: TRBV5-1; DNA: TGCGCCAGCAGCTTGGCAGGCAGAAACACCATATATTTT; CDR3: CASSLAGRNTIYF
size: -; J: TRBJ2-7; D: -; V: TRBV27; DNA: TGTGCCAGCGGTCCGCAGGGAGGATCCTACGAGCAGTACTTC; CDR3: CASGPQGGSYEQYF
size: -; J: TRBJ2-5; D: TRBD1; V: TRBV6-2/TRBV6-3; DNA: TGTGCCAGCAGTTCATCGACAGGGGCGGAGACCCAGTACTTC; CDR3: CASSSSTGAETQYF
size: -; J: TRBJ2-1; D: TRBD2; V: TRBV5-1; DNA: TGCGCCAGCAGCCCAGCGACTAGCGGGAGTTTGGATGAGCAGTTCTTC; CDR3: CASSPATSGSLDEQFF
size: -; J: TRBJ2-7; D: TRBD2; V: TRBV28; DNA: TGTGCCAGCAGCGGGCACGGGGGGGGGTACGAGCAGTACTTC; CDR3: CASSGHGGGYEQYF
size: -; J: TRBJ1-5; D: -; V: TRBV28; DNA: TGTGCCAGCAGCTCGTCGGGGGGTCATAGCAATCAGCCCCAGCATTTT; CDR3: CASSSSGGHSNQPQHF
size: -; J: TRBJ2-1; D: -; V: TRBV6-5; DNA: TGTGCCAGCAGTTACTCTGCGAGAACGGGGGATGAGCAGTTCTTC; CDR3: CASSYSARTGDEQFF
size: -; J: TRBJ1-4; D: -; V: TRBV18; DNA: TGTGCCAGCTCACTCGGGGTTGGGGAAAAACTGTTTTTT; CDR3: CASSLGVGEKLFF
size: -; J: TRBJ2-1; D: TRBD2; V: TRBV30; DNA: TGTGCCTGGAGCCTAACCTTTGCGGGAGGCCACAATGAGCAGTTCTTC; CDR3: CAWSLTFAGGHNEQFF
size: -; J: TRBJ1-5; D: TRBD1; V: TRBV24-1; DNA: TGTGCCACCAGTGAGCGACAGGGAAGCAATCAGCCCCAGCATTTT; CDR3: CATSERQGSNQPQHF
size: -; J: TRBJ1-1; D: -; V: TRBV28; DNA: TGTGCCAGCAGTTTGGAGGGTGAAGCTTTCTTT; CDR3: CASSLEGEAFF
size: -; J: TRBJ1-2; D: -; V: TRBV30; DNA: TGTGCCTGGAGGGCGGACAGCCAGGGCTACACCTTC; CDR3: CAWRADSQGYTF
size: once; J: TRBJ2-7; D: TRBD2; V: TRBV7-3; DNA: TGTGCCAGCAGCTTAAGTCTGCGGGGGGAGCAGTACTTC; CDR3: CASSLSLRGEQYF
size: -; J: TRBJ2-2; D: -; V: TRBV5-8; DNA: TGTGCCAGCAGCCCACACCGGGAGCTGTTTTTT; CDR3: CASSPHRELFF
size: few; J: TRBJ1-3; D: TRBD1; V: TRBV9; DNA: TGTGCCAGCAGCGCACGGACAGGGGGAGGAAACACCATATATTTT; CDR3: CASSARTGGGNTIYF
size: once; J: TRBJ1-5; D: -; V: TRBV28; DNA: TGTGCCAGCCCGCCCTCGCAGGGCGAGAGCGGGAAGCCCCAGCATTTT; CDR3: CASPPSQGESGKPQHF
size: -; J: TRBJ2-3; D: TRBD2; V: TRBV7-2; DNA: TGTGCCAGCAGCACTAAGCGGGAGACGGCAGATACGCAGTATTTT; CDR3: CASSTKRETADTQYF
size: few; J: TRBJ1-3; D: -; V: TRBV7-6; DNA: TGTGCCAGCAGCTTAGGAGTGTCCAGGGCCGGAAACACCATATATTTT; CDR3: CASSLGVSRAGNTIYF
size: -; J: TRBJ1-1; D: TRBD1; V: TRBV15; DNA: TGTGCCACCAGCATGGACAGGGGGAGGACTGAAGCTTTCTTT; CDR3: CATSMDRGRTEAFF
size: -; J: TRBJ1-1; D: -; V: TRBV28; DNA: TGTGCCACCAATTCAAATACTGGTGAAGCTTTCTTT; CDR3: CATNSNTGEAFF
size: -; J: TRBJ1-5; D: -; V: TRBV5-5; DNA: TGTGCCAGCACCCTTTCGGCAGGCCACAATCAGCCCCAGCATTTT; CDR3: CASTLSAGHNQPQHF
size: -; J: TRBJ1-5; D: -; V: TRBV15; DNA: TGTGCCACCAGCATCATGACTGGCGGCAATCAGCCCCAGCATTTT; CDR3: CATSIMTGGNQPQHF
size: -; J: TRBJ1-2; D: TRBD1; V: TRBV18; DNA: TGTGCCAGCTCACCAGAAATGACAGGGTCCGGCTATGGCTACACCTTC; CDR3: CASSPEMTGSGYGYTF
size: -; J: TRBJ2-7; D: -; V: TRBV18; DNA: TGTGCCAGCTCACCACCCCCCGGGAGTGGTTCCTACGAGCAGTACTTC; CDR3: CASSPPPGSGSYEQYF
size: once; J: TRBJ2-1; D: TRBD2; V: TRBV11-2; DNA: TGTGCCAGCAGCATTAGCGGGAGTAATGAGCAGTTCTTC; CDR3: CASSISGSNEQFF
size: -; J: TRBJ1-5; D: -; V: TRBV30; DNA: TGTGCCTGGAGCCGGGACAATAGCAATCAGCCCCAGCATTTT; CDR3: CAWSRDNSNQPQHF
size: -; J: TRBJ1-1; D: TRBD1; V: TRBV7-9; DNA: TGTGCCAGCAGCCCCCCCAGGGGACAGGGGCCGATTGAAGCTTTCTTT; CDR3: CASSPPRGQGPIEAFF
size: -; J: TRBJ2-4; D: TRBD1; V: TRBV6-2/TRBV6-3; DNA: TGTGCCAGCAGTTACTACAGGGGGACCAAAAACATTCAGTACTTC; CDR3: CASSYYRGTKNIQYF
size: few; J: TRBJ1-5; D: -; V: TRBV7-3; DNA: TGTGCCAGCAGTCCCCAGGCCAATCAGCCCCAGCATTTT; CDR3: CASSPQANQPQHF
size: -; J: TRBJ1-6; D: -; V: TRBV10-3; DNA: TGTGCCATCAGTGAGTCCACAGGGCTAAATTCACCCCTCCACTTT; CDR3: CAISESTGLNSPLHF
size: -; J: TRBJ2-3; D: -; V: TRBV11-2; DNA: TGTGCCAGCAGCAGGTTCCGGGTCACAGATACGCAGTATTTT; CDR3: CASSRFRVTDTQYF
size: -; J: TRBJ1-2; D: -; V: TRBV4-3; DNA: TGCGCCAGCAGCCAAGATCGTTACGGGAGCAACTATGGCTACACCTTC; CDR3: CASSQDRYGSNYGYTF
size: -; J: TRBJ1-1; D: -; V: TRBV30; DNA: TGTGCCTGGAGTCCTTCGAACACTGAAGCTTTCTTT; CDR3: CAWSPSNTEAFF